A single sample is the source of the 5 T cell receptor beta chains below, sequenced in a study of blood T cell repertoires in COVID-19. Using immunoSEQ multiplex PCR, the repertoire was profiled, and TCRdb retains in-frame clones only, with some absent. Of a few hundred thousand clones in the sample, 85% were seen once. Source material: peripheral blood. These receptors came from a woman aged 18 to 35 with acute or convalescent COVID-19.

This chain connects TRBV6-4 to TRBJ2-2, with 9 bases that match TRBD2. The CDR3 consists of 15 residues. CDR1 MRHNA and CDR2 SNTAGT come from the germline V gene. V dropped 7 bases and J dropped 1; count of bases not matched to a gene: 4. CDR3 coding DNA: TGTGCCAGCACCGCTAGCGGGAAGAACACCGGGGAGCTGTTTTTT. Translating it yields CASTASGKNTGELFF.

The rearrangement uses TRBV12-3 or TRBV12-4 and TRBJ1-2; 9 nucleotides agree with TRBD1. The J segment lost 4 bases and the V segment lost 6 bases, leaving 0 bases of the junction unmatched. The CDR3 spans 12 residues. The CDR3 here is CASRGQGYGYTF. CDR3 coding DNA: TGTGCCAGCAGGGGACAGGGCTATGGCTACACCTTC.

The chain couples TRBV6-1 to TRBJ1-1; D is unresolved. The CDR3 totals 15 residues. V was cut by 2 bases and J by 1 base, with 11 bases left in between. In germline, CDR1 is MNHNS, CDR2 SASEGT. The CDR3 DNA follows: TGTGCCAGCAGTGAAAAGGGAGGTAAGAACACTGAAGCTTTCTTT. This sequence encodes CASSEKGGKNTEAFF.

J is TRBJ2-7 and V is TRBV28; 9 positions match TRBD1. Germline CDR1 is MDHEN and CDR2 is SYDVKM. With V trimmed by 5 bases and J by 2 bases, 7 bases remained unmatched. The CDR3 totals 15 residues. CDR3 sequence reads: CASSAPGQGAYEQYF. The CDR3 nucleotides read TGTGCCAGCAGTGCCCCGGGACAGGGTGCCTACGAGCAGTACTTC.

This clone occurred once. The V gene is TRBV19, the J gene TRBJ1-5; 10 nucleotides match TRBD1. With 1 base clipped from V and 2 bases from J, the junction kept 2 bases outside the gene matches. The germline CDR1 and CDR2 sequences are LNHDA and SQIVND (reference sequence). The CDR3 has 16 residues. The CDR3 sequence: CASSIGGTGGNQPQHF. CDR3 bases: TGTGCCAGTAGTATAGGTGGGACAGGGGGCAATCAGCCCCAGCATTTT.